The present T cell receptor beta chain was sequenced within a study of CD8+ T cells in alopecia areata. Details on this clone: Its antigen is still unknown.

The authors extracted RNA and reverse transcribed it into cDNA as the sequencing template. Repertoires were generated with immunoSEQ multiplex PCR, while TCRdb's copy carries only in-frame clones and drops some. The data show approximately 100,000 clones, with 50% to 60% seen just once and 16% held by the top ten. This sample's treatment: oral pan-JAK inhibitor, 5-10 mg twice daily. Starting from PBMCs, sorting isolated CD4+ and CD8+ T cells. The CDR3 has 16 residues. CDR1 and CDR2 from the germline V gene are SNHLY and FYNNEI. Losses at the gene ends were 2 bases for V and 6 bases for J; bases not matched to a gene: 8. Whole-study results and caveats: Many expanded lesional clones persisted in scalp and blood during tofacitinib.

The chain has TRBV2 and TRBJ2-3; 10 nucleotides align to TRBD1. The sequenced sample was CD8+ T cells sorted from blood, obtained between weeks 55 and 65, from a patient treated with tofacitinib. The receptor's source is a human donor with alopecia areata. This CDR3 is CASSEFGTGEADTQYF. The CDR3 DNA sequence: TGTGCCAGCAGTGAATTTGGGACAGGGGAGGCGGATACGCAGTATTTT.